The T cell receptor (beta chain) under discussion was sequenced for a study of breast tumors, draining lymph nodes, adjacent tissues. Overall study results and limits: Tumor and nontumor repertoires were significantly more similar in luminal-like than in basal-like breast cancer.

The lymph nodes were axillary draining lymph nodes from breast cancer patients. This CDR3 has 17 residues. V was clipped by 4 bases and J by 14 bases; unmatched bases: 16. The V gene's germline CDR1 is MNHEY and CDR2 SVGAGI. MiXCR, applied by TCRdb to the multiplex PCR reads, yields one record per CDR3 protein. The repertoire has approximately 300,000 distinct CDR3 sequences, about 33% of them found once; the top ten carry 1.1%. A remark on this clonotype: The antigen remains undetermined.

Sequenced input: axillary lymph node tissue. The receptor comes from a female donor with breast cancer. Some clones in this sample may be carry-over from other donors' samples. The rearrangement links TRBV6-5 to TRBJ2-1, with 14 bases that match TRBD2. This CDR3 is CASSSGLAGGFGVRKFF. The CDR3 nucleotides read TGTGCCAGCAGTTCCGGACTAGCGGGAGGATTTGGGGTAAGAAAGTTCTTC.